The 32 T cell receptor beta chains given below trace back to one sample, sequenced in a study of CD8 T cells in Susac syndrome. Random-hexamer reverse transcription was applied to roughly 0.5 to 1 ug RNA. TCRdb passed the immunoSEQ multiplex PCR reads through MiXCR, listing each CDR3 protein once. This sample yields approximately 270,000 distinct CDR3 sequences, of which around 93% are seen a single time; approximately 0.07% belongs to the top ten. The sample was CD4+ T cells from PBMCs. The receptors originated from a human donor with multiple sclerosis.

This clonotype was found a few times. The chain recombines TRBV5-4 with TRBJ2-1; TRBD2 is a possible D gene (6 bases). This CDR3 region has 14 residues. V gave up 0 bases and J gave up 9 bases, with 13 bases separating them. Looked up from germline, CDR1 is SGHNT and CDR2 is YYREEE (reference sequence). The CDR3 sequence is CASSLAGVWGEQFF. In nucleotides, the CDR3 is TGTGCCAGCAGCTTGGCGGGAGTTTGGGGTGAGCAGTTCTTC. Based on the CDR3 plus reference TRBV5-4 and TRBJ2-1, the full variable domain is ETGVTQSPTHLIKTRGQQVTLRCSSQSGHNTVSWYQQALGQGPQFIFQYYREEENGRGNFPPRFSGLQFPNYSSELNVNALELDDSALYLCASSLAGVWGEQFFGPGTRLTVL.

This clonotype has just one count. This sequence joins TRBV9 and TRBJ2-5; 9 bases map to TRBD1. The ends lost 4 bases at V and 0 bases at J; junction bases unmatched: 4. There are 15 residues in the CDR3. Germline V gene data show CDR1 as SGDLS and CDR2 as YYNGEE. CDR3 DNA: TGTGCCAGCAGCTACAGGGGGCATTACCAAGAGACCCAGTACTTC. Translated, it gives CASSYRGHYQETQYF.

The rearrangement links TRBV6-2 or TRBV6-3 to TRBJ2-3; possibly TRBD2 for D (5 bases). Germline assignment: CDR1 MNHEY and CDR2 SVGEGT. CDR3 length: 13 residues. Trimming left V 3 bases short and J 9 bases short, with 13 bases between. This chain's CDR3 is CASSYSEDGTQYF. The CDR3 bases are TGTGCCAGCAGTTATTCGGAGGACGGAACGCAGTATTTT.

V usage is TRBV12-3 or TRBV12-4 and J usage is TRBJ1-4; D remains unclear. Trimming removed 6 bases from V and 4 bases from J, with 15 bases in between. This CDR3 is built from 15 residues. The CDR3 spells CASSLGERDNEKLFF. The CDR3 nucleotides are TGTGCCAGCAGCCTCGGGGAAAGGGATAATGAAAAACTGTTTTTT.

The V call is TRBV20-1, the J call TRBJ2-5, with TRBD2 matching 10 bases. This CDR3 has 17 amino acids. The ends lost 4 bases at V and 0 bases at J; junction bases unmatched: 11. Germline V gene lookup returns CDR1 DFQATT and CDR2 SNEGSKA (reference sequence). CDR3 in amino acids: CSATRLAGVSYQETQYF. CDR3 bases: TGCAGTGCTACCCGGCTAGCGGGGGTCTCGTACCAAGAGACCCAGTACTTC.

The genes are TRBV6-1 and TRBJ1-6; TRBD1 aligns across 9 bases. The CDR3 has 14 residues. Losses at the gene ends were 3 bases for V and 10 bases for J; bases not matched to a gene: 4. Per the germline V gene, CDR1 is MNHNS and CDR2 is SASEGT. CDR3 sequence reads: CASSEGTGSSPLHF. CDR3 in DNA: TGTGCCAGCAGTGAGGGGACAGGGTCCTCACCCCTCCACTTT.

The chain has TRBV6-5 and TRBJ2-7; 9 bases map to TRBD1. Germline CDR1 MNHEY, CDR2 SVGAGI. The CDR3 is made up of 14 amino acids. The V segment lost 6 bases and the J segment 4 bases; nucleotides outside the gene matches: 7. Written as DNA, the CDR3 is TGTGCCAGCAGCCCTAGGACAGGGGAGTACGAGCAGTACTTC. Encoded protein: CASSPRTGEYEQYF.

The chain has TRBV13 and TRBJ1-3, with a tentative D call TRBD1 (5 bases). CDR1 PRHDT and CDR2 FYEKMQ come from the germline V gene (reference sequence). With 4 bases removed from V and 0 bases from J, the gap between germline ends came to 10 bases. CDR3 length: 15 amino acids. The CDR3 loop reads CASSSGPLSGNTIYF. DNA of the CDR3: TGTGCCAGCAGCTCGGGACCTCTCTCTGGAAACACCATATATTTT.

CDR3 residues: CATSWSGANTGELFF. CDR3 nucleotide sequence: TGTGCCACCTCATGGAGCGGGGCGAACACCGGGGAGCTGTTTTTT. This chain links TRBV25-1 with TRBJ2-2; 7 bases line up with TRBD2. Germline V CDR1 and CDR2: MGHDK, SYGVNS. The CDR3 has 15 residues. V was pared by 10 bases and J by 0 bases, with 8 bases of the junction left unmatched.

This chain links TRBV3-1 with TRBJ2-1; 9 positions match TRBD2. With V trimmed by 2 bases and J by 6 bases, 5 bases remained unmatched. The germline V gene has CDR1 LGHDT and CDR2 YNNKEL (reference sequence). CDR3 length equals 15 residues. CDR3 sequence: CASSQPLAGTNEQFF. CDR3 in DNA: TGTGCCAGCAGCCAACCACTAGCGGGTACCAATGAGCAGTTCTTC.

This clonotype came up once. The CDR3 nucleotides are TGTGCCTGGAGCGCATCGGACAGAGGCAATCAGCCCCAGCATTTT. It codes for CAWSASDRGNQPQHF. V is TRBV30 and J is TRBJ1-5, with TRBD1 as a possible D gene (6 bases). CDR1 is GTSNPN, CDR2 SVGIG, per germline (reference sequence). The CDR3 runs to 15 residues. The V and J ends lost 3 bases and 2 bases respectively, with 14 bases between them.

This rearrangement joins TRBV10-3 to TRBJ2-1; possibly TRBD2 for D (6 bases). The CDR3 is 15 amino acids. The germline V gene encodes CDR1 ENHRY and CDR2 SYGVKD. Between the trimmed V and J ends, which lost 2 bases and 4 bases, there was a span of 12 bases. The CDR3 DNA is TGTGCCATCAGTGAGGGGGCAGGGAGGTACAATGAGCAGTTCTTC. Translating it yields CAISEGAGRYNEQFF.

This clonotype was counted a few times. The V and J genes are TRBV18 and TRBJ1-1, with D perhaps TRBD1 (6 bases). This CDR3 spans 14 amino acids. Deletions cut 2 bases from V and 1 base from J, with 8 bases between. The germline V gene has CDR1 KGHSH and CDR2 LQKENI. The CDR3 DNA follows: TGTGCCAGCTCACCAACAGGGCCGAACACTGAAGCTTTCTTT. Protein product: CASSPTGPNTEAFF.

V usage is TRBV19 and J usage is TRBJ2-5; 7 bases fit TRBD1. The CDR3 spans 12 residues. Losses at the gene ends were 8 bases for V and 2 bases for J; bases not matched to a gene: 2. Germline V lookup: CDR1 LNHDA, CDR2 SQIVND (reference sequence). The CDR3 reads CASGGQQETQYF. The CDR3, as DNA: TGTGCCAGTGGGGGACAGCAAGAGACCCAGTACTTC.

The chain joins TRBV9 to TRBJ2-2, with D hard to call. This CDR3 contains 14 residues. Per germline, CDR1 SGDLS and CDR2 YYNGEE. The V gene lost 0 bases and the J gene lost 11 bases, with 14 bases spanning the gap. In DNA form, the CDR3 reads TGTGCCAGCAGCGTAGGCCCGGCAACCGAAGAGCTGTTTTTT. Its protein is CASSVGPATEELFF.

CDR3 coding DNA: TGTGCCAGTAGAGGACAGTTGGATCAGCCCCAGCATTTT. This sequence encodes CASRGQLDQPQHF. This chain connects TRBV19 to TRBJ1-5, with TRBD1 as a possible D gene (6 bases). The CDR3 is 13 residues long. CDR1 and CDR2 from the germline V gene are LNHDA and SQIVND (reference sequence). Trimming removed 6 bases at V and 5 bases at J, with 11 bases between.

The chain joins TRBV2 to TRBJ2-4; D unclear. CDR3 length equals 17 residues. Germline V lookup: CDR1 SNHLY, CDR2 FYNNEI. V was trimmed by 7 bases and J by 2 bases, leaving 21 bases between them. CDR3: CASNPGPLAGSKNIQYF. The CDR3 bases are TGTGCCAGCAATCCAGGCCCCCTCGCCGGGTCCAAAAACATTCAGTACTTC.

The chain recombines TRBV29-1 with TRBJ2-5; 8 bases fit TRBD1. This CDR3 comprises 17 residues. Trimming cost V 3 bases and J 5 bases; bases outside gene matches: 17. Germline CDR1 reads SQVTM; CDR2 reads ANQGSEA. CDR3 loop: CSVDATRGRGSTETQYF. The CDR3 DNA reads TGCAGCGTTGACGCTACCAGGGGGCGAGGGTCCACGGAGACCCAGTACTTC.

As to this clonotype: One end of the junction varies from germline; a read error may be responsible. The CDR3: CASSPRVVSGAPGVF. The DNA for the CDR3 is TGTGCCAGCAGTCCAAGGGTAGTTAGCGGGGCCCCCGGCGTCTTC. The chain couples TRBV3-1 to TRBJ2-1; 8 bases fit TRBD2. The germline gives CDR1 LGHDT, CDR2 YNNKEL (reference sequence). The CDR3 extends over 15 amino acids.

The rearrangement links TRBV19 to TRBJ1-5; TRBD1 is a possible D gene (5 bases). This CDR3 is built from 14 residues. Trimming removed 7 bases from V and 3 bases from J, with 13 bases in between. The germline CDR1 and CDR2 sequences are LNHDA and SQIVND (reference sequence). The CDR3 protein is CASTMGLDNQPQHF. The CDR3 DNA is TGTGCCAGTACTATGGGGCTCGACAATCAGCCCCAGCATTTT.

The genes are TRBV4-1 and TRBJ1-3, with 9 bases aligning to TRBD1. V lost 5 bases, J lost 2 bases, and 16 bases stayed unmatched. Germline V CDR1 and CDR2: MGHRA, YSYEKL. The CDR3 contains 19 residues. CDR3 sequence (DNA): TGCGCCAGCAGCGATTGGGACAGGGCGCGAATTGTTCCTGGAAACACCATATATTTT. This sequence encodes CASSDWDRARIVPGNTIYF.

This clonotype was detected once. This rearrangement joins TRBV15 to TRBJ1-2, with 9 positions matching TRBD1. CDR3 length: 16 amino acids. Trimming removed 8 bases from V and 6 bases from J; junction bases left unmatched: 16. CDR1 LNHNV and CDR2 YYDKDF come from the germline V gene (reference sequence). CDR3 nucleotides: TGTGCCACCGCCTGGCGGACCCTTGACAGGGGGAATGGCTACACCTTC. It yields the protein CATAWRTLDRGNGYTF. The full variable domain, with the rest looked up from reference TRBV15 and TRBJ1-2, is DAMVIQNPRYQVTQFGKPVTLSCSQTLNHNVMYWYQQKSSQAPKLLFHYYDKDFNNEADTPDNFQSRRPNTSFCFLDIRSPGLGDTAMYLCATAWRTLDRGNGYTFGSGTRLTVV.

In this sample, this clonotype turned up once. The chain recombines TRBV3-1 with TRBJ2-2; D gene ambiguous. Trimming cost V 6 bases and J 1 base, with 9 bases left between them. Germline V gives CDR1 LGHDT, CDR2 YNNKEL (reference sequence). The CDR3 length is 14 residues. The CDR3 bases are TGTGCCAGCAGGCTAAACAGGAACACCGGGGAGCTGTTTTTT. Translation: CASRLNRNTGELFF.

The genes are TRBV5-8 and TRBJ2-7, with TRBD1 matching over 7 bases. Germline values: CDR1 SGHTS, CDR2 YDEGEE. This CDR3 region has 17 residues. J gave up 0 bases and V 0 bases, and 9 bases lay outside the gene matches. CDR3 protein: CASSLDTPGQYSYEQYF. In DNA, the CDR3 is TGTGCCAGCAGCTTGGATACCCCGGGACAGTACTCCTACGAGCAGTACTTC.

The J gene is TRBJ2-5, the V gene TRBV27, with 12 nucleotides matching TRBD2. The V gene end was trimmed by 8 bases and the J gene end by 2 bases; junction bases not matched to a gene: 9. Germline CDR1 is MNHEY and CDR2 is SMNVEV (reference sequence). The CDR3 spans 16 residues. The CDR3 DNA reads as TGTGCCAGCGCGGGGTGGACTAGCGGGACACAAGAGACCCAGTACTTC. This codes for CASAGWTSGTQETQYF.

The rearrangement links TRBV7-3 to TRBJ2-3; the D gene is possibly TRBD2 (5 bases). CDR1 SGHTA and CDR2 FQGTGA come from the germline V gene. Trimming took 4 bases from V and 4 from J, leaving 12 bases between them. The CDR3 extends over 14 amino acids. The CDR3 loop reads CASSSGVEPDTQYF. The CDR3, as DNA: TGTGCCAGCAGCTCCGGGGTTGAGCCAGATACGCAGTATTTT.

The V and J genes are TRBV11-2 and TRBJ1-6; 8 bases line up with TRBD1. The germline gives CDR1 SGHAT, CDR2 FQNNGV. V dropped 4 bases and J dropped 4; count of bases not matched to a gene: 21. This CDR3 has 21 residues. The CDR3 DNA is TGTGCCAGCAGCTCCGGTCTTCGGACAGGGCTGAGAGAGTTATATAATTCACCCCTCCACTTT. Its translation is CASSSGLRTGLRELYNSPLHF.

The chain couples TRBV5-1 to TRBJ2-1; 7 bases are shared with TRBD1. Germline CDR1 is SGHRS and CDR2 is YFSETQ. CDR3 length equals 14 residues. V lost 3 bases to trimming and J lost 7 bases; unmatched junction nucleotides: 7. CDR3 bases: TGCGCCAGCAGCTGGACAGTACAGGGGAATGAGCAGTTCTTC. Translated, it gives CASSWTVQGNEQFF.

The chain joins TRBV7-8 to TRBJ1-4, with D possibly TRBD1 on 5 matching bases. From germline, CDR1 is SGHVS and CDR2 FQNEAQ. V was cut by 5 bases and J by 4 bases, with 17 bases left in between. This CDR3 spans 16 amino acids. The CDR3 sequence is CASSHNRQRINEKLFF. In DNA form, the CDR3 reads TGTGCCAGCAGCCACAATCGACAGAGAATTAATGAAAAACTGTTTTTT.

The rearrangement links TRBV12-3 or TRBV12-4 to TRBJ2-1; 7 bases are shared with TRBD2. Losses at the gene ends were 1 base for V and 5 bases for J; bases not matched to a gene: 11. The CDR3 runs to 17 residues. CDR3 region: CASSLDRLAFPNNEQFF. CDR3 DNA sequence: TGTGCCAGCAGTTTAGACCGACTAGCTTTCCCAAACAATGAGCAGTTCTTC.

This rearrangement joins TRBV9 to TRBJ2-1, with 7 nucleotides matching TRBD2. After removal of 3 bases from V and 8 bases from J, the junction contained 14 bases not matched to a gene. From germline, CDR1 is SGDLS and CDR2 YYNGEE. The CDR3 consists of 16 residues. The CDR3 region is CASSAYSSGWVDEQFF. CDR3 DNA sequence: TGTGCCAGCAGCGCCTACTCTAGCGGATGGGTCGATGAGCAGTTCTTC.

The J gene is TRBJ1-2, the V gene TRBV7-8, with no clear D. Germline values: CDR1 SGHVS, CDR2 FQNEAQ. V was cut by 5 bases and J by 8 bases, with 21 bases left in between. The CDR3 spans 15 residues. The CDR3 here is CASSARLPIREGYTF. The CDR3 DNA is TGTGCCAGCAGCGCACGACTCCCCATTCGGGAAGGCTACACCTTC.